The clone carrying this TCR beta chain has only a few counts. Its matching antigen is unknown. This sample is drawn from a study of blood T cells in healthy people across ages. Looking at the study overall: The template switching approach captured approximately one barcoded beta molecule for every two T cells. Notes on the study in general: Observed TCR beta diversity per million T cells went down as age went up. This fall followed a roughly linear course with age. Long-lived donors carried more naive CD4+ cells and greater diversity than aged donors.

Germline V gene sequence: CDR1 MNHEY, CDR2 SVGEGT. Trimming pared 9 bases from V and 7 bases from J, leaving 12 bases between. This CDR3 comprises 12 residues. Sample-barcoded 5' priming and a J-beta primer mix drove a second PCR of roughly 6 to 12 cycles. A minimum of 2.5 million CDR3-containing paired-end reads was obtained for each sample. TCRdb re-derived calls from the 5' RACE reads in MiXCR, one entry per CDR3 protein. The sample holds hundreds of thousands of distinct CDR3 sequences, over 40% seen once. The rearrangement joins TRBV6-2 or TRBV6-3 to TRBJ2-2; D is perhaps TRBD1 (5 bases). The sequenced sample consisted of blood. The TCR comes from an elderly man in good health. As DNA, the CDR3 is TGTGCCAGTGACAGCTCCGGCGGGGAGCTGTTTTTT. It encodes CASDSSGGELFF.